This TCR beta chain was sequenced in a study of esophageal squamous cell carcinoma under preoperative chemotherapy. Overall study context: TCR repertoires were profiled from both peripheral blood T cells and tumor-infiltrating lymphocytes. Notes on the study in general: Post-treatment tumor-infiltrating lymphocytes appeared partly derived from peripheral T cells migrating into the tumor. Chemotherapy was followed by significantly higher TCR diversity in peripheral T cells only, not tumor-infiltrating lymphocytes.

TCRdb fed the PCR reads into MiXCR, producing one record per CDR3 protein. Of approximately 16,000 distinct CDR3 sequences listed, 48% were seen once; the top ten hold 25% to 35%. The table lists this clonotype with a few counts. Its antigen is not known. This CDR3 has 17 amino acids. Trimming left V 1 base short and J 5 bases short, with 20 bases between. CDR1 and CDR2 from the germline V gene are SGHAT and FQNNGV. The time point denotes: before preoperative PTX-NDP chemotherapy. Paclitaxel-nedaplatin chemotherapy was given to patients ahead of their surgery. The genes are TRBV11-2 and TRBJ2-5, with a tentative D call TRBD1 (5 bases). The TCR sequence derives from a human donor with esophageal squamous cell carcinoma. The donor label of this sample is uncertain. The biological material was taken from a patient given preoperative chemotherapy. In nucleotides, the CDR3 is TGTGCCAGCAGCTTAGGCCCGGACACCCTCGGTGGGGAGACCCAGTACTTC. It translates to CASSLGPDTLGGETQYF.